Below, 31 T cell receptor beta chains from the same sample are listed, as sequenced in a study of cytomegalovirus exposure and HLA in healthy donors. PCR used 60 Vbeta primers and 13 Jbeta primers. The protocol was immunoSEQ multiplex PCR, while the TCRdb copy is restricted to in-frame clones and leaves out a portion. The data show about 180,000 clones, about 80% seen once. The sample taken for sequencing was PBMCs. Receptors originate from a man aged 25-40 years in good health and CMV-seronegative.

The chain recombines TRBV10-3 with TRBJ2-2; D not resolved. The CDR3 runs 13 residues. Trimming pared 10 bases from V and 2 bases from J, leaving 11 bases between. The germline V gene encodes CDR1 ENHRY and CDR2 SYGVKD. The CDR3 nucleotides read TGTGCCACCCATTTTTTTAACACCGGGGAGCTGTTTTTT. Residues: CATHFFNTGELFF.

The V gene is TRBV5-6, the J gene TRBJ2-5; 14 positions match TRBD2. Germline CDR1 reads SGHDT; CDR2 reads YYEEEE. Unmatched junction bases numbered 6, after V lost 4 bases and J lost 4 bases. This CDR3 has 16 residues. In nucleotides, the CDR3 is TGTGCCAGCAGCCGGGGACTAGCGGGAGTTATAGAGACCCAGTACTTC. This codes for CASSRGLAGVIETQYF.

The chain links TRBV10-1 to TRBJ2-5; TRBD1 might be the D (5 bases). CDR3 length: 13 residues. Trimming cost V 3 bases and J 5 bases, with 10 bases left between them. Germline CDR1 is WNHNN and CDR2 is SYGVQD (reference sequence). CDR3 nucleotides: TGCGCCAGCAGTGAAGGGGTCGCCGAGACCCAGTACTTC. This gives the protein CASSEGVAETQYF.

This sequence joins TRBV27 and TRBJ2-3, with 10 bases aligning to TRBD1. The CDR3 contains 17 residues. Germline V gene data show CDR1 as MNHEY and CDR2 as SMNVEV (reference sequence). V lost 5 bases, J lost 0 bases, and 8 bases stayed unmatched. The CDR3 region has the DNA TGTGCCAGCAGTGTCTCTAGGGGACAGGGGAGCACAGATACGCAGTATTTT. Translation: CASSVSRGQGSTDTQYF.

In DNA, the CDR3 is TGTGCCAGTAGTATAGCGGAAGGTGGAGCGGAGTACGAGCAGTACTTC. Protein product: CASSIAEGGAEYEQYF. The chain carries TRBV19 and TRBJ2-7; a possible D gene is TRBD2 (5 bases). V lost 1 base to trimming and J lost 4 bases, with 17 bases between them. The CDR3 sequence is 16 residues long. Germline V gene data show CDR1 as LNHDA and CDR2 as SQIVND (reference sequence).

V and J are TRBV4-3 and TRBJ2-1; 10 bases map to TRBD1. Trimming at V came to 3 bases and at J to 8 bases, leaving 4 bases not matched to a gene. This CDR3 comprises 14 residues. Germline V gives CDR1 LGHNA, CDR2 YSLEER. CDR3 in amino acids: CASSHRDRGYEQFF. The CDR3 nucleotides read TGCGCCAGCAGCCATCGGGACAGGGGTTATGAGCAGTTCTTC.

The chain uses TRBV28 and TRBJ1-1; 7 bases fit TRBD1. The length of the CDR3 is 14 residues. Germline values: CDR1 MDHEN, CDR2 SYDVKM. With V trimmed by 6 bases and J by 10 bases, 14 bases remained unmatched. As DNA, the CDR3 is TGTGCCAGCAGCTCAGGGGGACAAAAAAGCGGAGCTTTCTTT. Translation: CASSSGGQKSGAFF.

The chain's CDR3 is CASSQDRGDQPQHF. The CDR3 DNA reads as TGTGCCAGCAGCCAAGATCGGGGGGATCAGCCCCAGCATTTT. The rearrangement links TRBV4-2 to TRBJ1-5, with D tentatively TRBD1 (5 bases). Germline V CDR1 and CDR2: LGHNA, YNFKEQ. CDR3 size: 14 residues. Trimming left V 0 bases short and J 5 bases short, with 8 bases between.

This clone was seen only a few times. The rearrangement links TRBV5-1 to TRBJ1-2; 7 positions agree with TRBD1. Germline loops: CDR1 SGHRS, CDR2 YFSETQ. The V and J ends lost 4 bases and 2 bases, in that order; junction bases with no gene match: 11. The CDR3 is 16 residues long. CDR3 DNA sequence: TGCGCCAGCAGCGCAGGCGACAGGGTTGGGAACTATGGCTACACCTTC. It encodes CASSAGDRVGNYGYTF.

This clone has a handful of counts. The rearrangement uses TRBV28 and TRBJ2-7; TRBD2 matches 8 bases. CDR1 is MDHEN, CDR2 SYDVKM, per germline. Trimming took 5 bases from V and 6 from J; bases not matched to a gene: 9. CDR3 length equals 14 residues. The CDR3 DNA follows: TGTGCCAGCAGTCTCGGCGGGGGGCCTTCCGAGCAGTACTTC. The encoded protein is CASSLGGGPSEQYF.

This chain joins TRBV10-2 and TRBJ2-3; the D is unclear. The length of the CDR3 is 13 residues. Germline lookup yields CDR1 WSHSY and CDR2 SAAADI. V was cut by 7 bases and J by 1 base, with 9 bases left in between. The CDR3 here is CASNTQGTDTQYF. In DNA form, the CDR3 reads TGCGCCAGCAACACCCAGGGCACAGATACGCAGTATTTT.

The chain is built from TRBV6-1 and TRBJ2-1; TRBD2 matches 15 bases. The ends lost 2 bases at V and 7 bases at J; junction bases unmatched: 9. The germline CDR1 and CDR2 sequences are MNHNS and SASEGT. The CDR3 has 18 amino acids. The CDR3 coding sequence is TGTGCCAGCAGTGAACGGATTGGACTAGCGGGGGGGGTAAATGAGCAGTTCTTC. Protein product: CASSERIGLAGGVNEQFF.

The chain employs TRBV28 and TRBJ1-2, with D possibly TRBD1 on 6 matching bases. Germline assignment: CDR1 MDHEN and CDR2 SYDVKM. This CDR3 contains 11 residues. V was pared by 8 bases and J by 8 bases, with 12 bases between. The CDR3: CASGAGQGYTF. The CDR3 DNA is TGTGCCAGCGGAGCGGGACAAGGCTACACCTTC.

Regarding this clone: One end of the junction varies from germline; a read error may be responsible. The rearrangement links TRBV7-7 to TRBJ2-2; 10 bases align to TRBD2. The CDR3 runs to 16 residues. Germline CDR1 reads SSHAT; CDR2 reads FNYEAQ (reference sequence). This CDR3 reads CASSSQSGGVPGELFF. Here the CDR3 DNA reads TGTGCTAGCAGCAGTCAAAGCGGGGGGGTCCCCGGGGAGCTGTTTTTT.

The chain recombines TRBV10-1 with TRBJ1-5; D uncertain. Trimming pared 10 bases from V and 6 bases from J, leaving 22 bases between. The V gene's germline CDR1 is WNHNN and CDR2 SYGVQD (reference sequence). The CDR3 consists of 15 residues. The CDR3 sequence: CATHWGGPRCQPQHF. The CDR3 DNA sequence: TGCGCCACCCACTGGGGAGGCCCTCGTTGTCAGCCCCAGCATTTT.

The V gene is TRBV7-8, the J gene TRBJ1-1; a possible D gene is TRBD1 (6 bases). V lost 5 bases and J lost 11, with 27 bases in between. Germline V gene data show CDR1 as SGHVS and CDR2 as FQNEAQ. The CDR3 sequence is 16 residues long. As DNA, the CDR3 is TGTGCCAGCAGCCATAACTGGGCAGGGGATCGTGAATGGGCTTTCTTT. Protein: CASSHNWAGDREWAFF.

The chain is built from TRBV30 and TRBJ2-7; tentatively, D is TRBD2 (6 bases). The CDR3 is 14 residues long. Trimming cost V 3 bases and J 3 bases, with 15 bases left between them. The germline V gene encodes CDR1 GTSNPN and CDR2 SVGIG (reference sequence). The CDR3 here is CAWSPDGRGYEQYF. CDR3 DNA sequence: TGTGCCTGGAGCCCTGACGGGAGAGGCTACGAGCAGTACTTC.

The sample holds one count of this clone. V and J are TRBV5-1 and TRBJ2-7; 8 positions match TRBD2. The V gene end was trimmed by 3 bases and the J gene end by 1 base; junction bases not matched to a gene: 9. This CDR3 contains 16 residues. In germline, CDR1 is SGHRS, CDR2 YFSETQ. CDR3 in DNA: TGCGCCAGCAGCTCCGAACTCACTAGCGGATCCTACGAGCAGTACTTC. This translates into CASSSELTSGSYEQYF.

There are a few counts of this clone. This chain links TRBV5-4 with TRBJ1-3; TRBD1 might be the D (5 bases). Germline CDR1 is SGHNT and CDR2 is YYREEE (reference sequence). The germline V and J ends were trimmed by 4 bases and 2 bases, with 10 bases remaining between them. The CDR3 length is 14 residues. The CDR3 sequence is CASSQGATGNTIYF. The CDR3 DNA sequence: TGTGCCAGCAGCCAGGGTGCTACTGGAAACACCATATATTTT.

This chain links TRBV5-1 with TRBJ2-2; no clear D gene. V gave up 0 bases and J gave up 0 bases, with 6 bases separating them. The CDR3 has 15 amino acids. CDR1 SGHRS and CDR2 YFSETQ come from the germline V gene. The CDR3 DNA reads TGCGCCAGCAGCTTGGGGCAGTCGAACACCGGGGAGCTGTTTTTT. Residues: CASSLGQSNTGELFF.

The rearrangement links TRBV18 to TRBJ1-4; 7 bases map to TRBD1. Trimming removed 6 bases from V and 4 bases from J; junction bases left unmatched: 8. This CDR3 has 15 residues. CDR1 and CDR2 from the germline V gene are KGHSH and LQKENI. The CDR3 DNA is TGTGCCAGCTCGATCACACAGGGGAATAATGAAAAACTGTTTTTT. Protein product: CASSITQGNNEKLFF.

The chain has TRBV28 and TRBJ2-1; no definite D call. The CDR3 spans 14 residues. V was cut by 2 bases and J by 4 bases, with 9 bases left in between. Germline V gene lookup returns CDR1 MDHEN and CDR2 SYDVKM. In DNA form, the CDR3 reads TGTGCCAGCAGTTTACCTGGGCAGTACAATGAGCAGTTCTTC. This encodes CASSLPGQYNEQFF.

The chain has TRBV29-1 and TRBJ2-7; the match to TRBD1 covers 8 bases. Germline trimming cut 6 bases from V and 5 bases from J; bases unmatched to any gene: 15. The length of the CDR3 is 15 residues. The germline gives CDR1 SQVTM, CDR2 ANQGSEA. CDR3 in DNA: TGCAGCGTGGGTTTTTCGACAGGGGTTTTCCACGAGCAGTACTTC. Its protein is CSVGFSTGVFHEQYF.

The chain recombines TRBV4-3 with TRBJ1-6; no reliable D call. Germline CDR1 is LGHNA and CDR2 is YSLEER. CDR3 length: 15 amino acids. V was trimmed by 0 bases and J by 7 bases, leaving 10 bases between them. CDR3: CASSQDVAVNSPLHF. DNA for the CDR3: TGCGCCAGCAGCCAAGATGTCGCGGTAAATTCACCCCTCCACTTT.

The genes are TRBV7-2 and TRBJ2-7; no clear D. The V end lost 1 base, the J end lost 2 bases, and 9 bases lay between the germline ends. There are 14 residues in the CDR3. The germline CDR1 and CDR2 sequences are SGHTA and FQGNSA. Here the CDR3 DNA reads TGTGCCAGCAGCTTAGGAGGTGTTGCCTACGAGCAGTACTTC. Translation: CASSLGGVAYEQYF.

The rearrangement uses TRBV5-4 and TRBJ2-3, with 13 positions matching TRBD2. Germline values: CDR1 SGHNT, CDR2 YYREEE (reference sequence). The trim removed 1 base at V and 4 bases at J, leaving 6 bases unmatched. CDR3 length: 17 amino acids. The CDR3 sequence: CASSLFQGLAGSDTQYF. CDR3 nucleotide sequence: TGTGCCAGCAGCTTGTTCCAGGGACTAGCGGGATCAGATACGCAGTATTTT. The variable domain in full, completed from reference TRBV5-4 and TRBJ2-3, reads ETGVTQSPTHLIKTRGQQVTLRCSSQSGHNTVSWYQQALGQGPQFIFQYYREEENGRGNFPPRFSGLQFPNYSSELNVNALELDDSALYLCASSLFQGLAGSDTQYFGPGTRLTVL.

The V call is TRBV18, the J call TRBJ2-2; 10 bases match TRBD1. V trimming: 6 bases; J trimming: 4 bases; junction bases outside the gene matches: 5. There are 15 residues in the CDR3. Germline V gene data show CDR1 as KGHSH and CDR2 as LQKENI. CDR3 protein: CASSSGTGATGELFF. CDR3 sequence (DNA): TGTGCCAGCTCCTCCGGGACAGGGGCCACCGGGGAGCTGTTTTTT.

V gene TRBV6-6 combines with J gene TRBJ1-3; D is perhaps TRBD1 (6 bases). The CDR3 contains 14 residues. Germline V gene data show CDR1 as MNHNY and CDR2 as SVGAGI (reference sequence). V lost 5 bases, J lost 3 bases, and 11 bases lay in between. CDR3 coding DNA: TGTGCCAGCAGTCCAGGGGCGGGTGGAAACACCATATATTTT. Translated: CASSPGAGGNTIYF.

Points on this clone: One junction end does not reproduce the germline sequence, and a read error may be involved. The V call is TRBV7-9, the J call TRBJ2-7, with D perhaps matching TRBD2 (7 bases). Germline CDR1 is SEHNR and CDR2 is FQNEAQ (reference sequence). The CDR3 consists of 16 residues. CDR3 sequence reads: CSSSLGGGGSSYEQYF. The CDR3 DNA is TGTTCCAGCAGCTTAGGGGGGGGCGGAAGCTCCTACGAGCAGTACTTC.

V usage is TRBV7-6 and J usage is TRBJ2-5, with 8 bases fitting TRBD2. The J call may not be correct, given that the DNA end is closer to TRBJ2-7. The germline gives CDR1 SGHVS, CDR2 FNYEAQ. This CDR3 has 14 residues. The CDR3 nucleotides read TGTGCCAGCAGCGGTAGCGGGGAGTCCTACGAGCAGTACTTC. This encodes CASSGSGESYEQYF.

This sequence joins TRBV18 and TRBJ2-1, with 7 bases identical to TRBD2. CDR1 is KGHSH, CDR2 LQKENI, per germline. The trim removed 3 bases at V and 2 bases at J, leaving 4 bases unmatched. There are 15 residues in the CDR3. CDR3 DNA sequence: TGTGCCAGCTCACCCCTTAGCGGGCCCTACAATGAGCAGTTCTTC. Translating it yields CASSPLSGPYNEQFF.